The 25 T cell receptor beta chains reported below all come from one sample, sequenced in a study of blood T cell repertoires in COVID-19. Measured with immunoSEQ multiplex PCR; TCRdb has only the in-frame clones, and not every one. The sample has around 94,000 clones; 92% are singletons. The sequenced sample consisted of peripheral blood. All receptors come from a woman aged 50 to 60 with COVID-19, enrolled during active disease.

This sequence joins TRBV18 and TRBJ2-2; TRBD1 matches at 8 bases. The germline V gene encodes CDR1 KGHSH and CDR2 LQKENI. The CDR3 extends over 15 amino acids. J lost 5 bases, V lost 3 bases, and 5 bases had no gene match. The CDR3 loop reads CASSPWTGWTGELFF. The CDR3 DNA sequence: TGTGCCAGCTCACCTTGGACAGGGTGGACCGGGGAGCTGTTTTTT.

This rearrangement joins TRBV19 to TRBJ2-7, with TRBD1 matching over 8 bases. Unmatched junction bases numbered 7, after V lost 7 bases and J lost 2 bases. Germline V lookup: CDR1 LNHDA, CDR2 SQIVND (reference sequence). The CDR3 is 14 amino acids. CDR3 sequence (DNA): TGTGCCAGTAAATCCAGGGGGCTCCCCTACGAGCAGTACTTC. Its protein is CASKSRGLPYEQYF.

The rearrangement joins TRBV7-8 to TRBJ1-4; TRBD1 might be the D (6 bases). The CDR3 extends over 17 amino acids. Germline V gene data show CDR1 as SGHVS and CDR2 as FQNEAQ. Between the trimmed V and J ends, which lost 5 bases and 7 bases, there was a span of 23 bases. The CDR3 is CASSLGSGGATREKLFF. CDR3 DNA: TGTGCCAGCAGCCTGGGGAGTGGGGGCGCGACTCGTGAAAAACTGTTTTTT.

V gene TRBV6-6 combines with J gene TRBJ1-2; 11 nucleotides match TRBD1. This CDR3 region has 13 residues. Germline V gene lookup returns CDR1 MNHNY and CDR2 SVGAGI (reference sequence). The junction had 1 base not matched to a gene; V was cut back by 5 bases and J by 5 bases. CDR3 sequence reads: CASSGDRGYGYTF. CDR3 in DNA: TGTGCCAGCAGTGGGGACAGGGGGTATGGCTACACCTTC.

This chain connects TRBV9 to TRBJ1-5, with D possibly matching TRBD1 (5 bases). This CDR3 has 14 residues. Deletions cut 4 bases from V and 7 bases from J, with 15 bases between. Germline-derived CDR1 and CDR2 are SGDLS and YYNGEE. This chain's CDR3 is CASSPGGDRQPQHF. Here the CDR3 DNA reads TGTGCCAGCAGCCCGGGGGGGGACCGGCAGCCCCAGCATTTT.

V gene TRBV15 combines with J gene TRBJ1-1; weak D call: TRBD1 (5 bases). The CDR3 extends over 16 amino acids. The V and J ends lost 2 bases and 2 bases respectively, with 15 bases between them. The V gene's germline CDR1 is LNHNV and CDR2 YYDKDF (reference sequence). CDR3 amino acids: CATSRSGGLGNTEAFF. CDR3 in DNA: TGTGCCACCAGCAGATCGGGGGGGTTGGGCAACACTGAAGCTTTCTTT.

The V call is TRBV7-2, the J call TRBJ1-1; 7 nucleotides align to TRBD1. This CDR3 has 19 residues. Per the germline V gene, CDR1 is SGHTA and CDR2 is FQGNSA. V lost 5 bases and J lost 1; bases outside the gene matches: 19. CDR3 amino acids: CASSPIKLYRGVGNTEAFF. The CDR3 DNA follows: TGTGCCAGCAGCCCTATTAAACTATACAGGGGAGTAGGGAACACTGAAGCTTTCTTT.

The gene calls are TRBV4-1 and TRBJ1-1; D not resolved. The CDR3 contains 13 residues. The V end was cut by 4 bases, the J end by 4 bases, with 10 bases between. Germline CDR1 and CDR2: MGHRA and YSYEKL. CDR3 loop: CASSPEGRTEAFF. The CDR3 region has the DNA TGCGCCAGCAGCCCCGAGGGCCGCACTGAAGCTTTCTTT.

The chain combines TRBV19 with TRBJ1-2; D gene unclear. Germline CDR1 is LNHDA and CDR2 is SQIVND (reference sequence). The V gene lost 7 bases and the J gene lost 6 bases, with 12 bases spanning the gap. The CDR3 runs 12 residues. CDR3 residues: CASKESSNGYTF. In DNA form, the CDR3 reads TGTGCCAGTAAAGAGTCTTCGAATGGCTACACCTTC. Looking up the rest from reference TRBV19 and TRBJ1-2 gives the full variable domain: DGGITQSPKYLFRKEGQNVTLSCEQNLNHDAMYWYRQDPGQGLRLIYYSQIVNDFQKGDIAEGYSVSREKKESFPLTVTSAQKNPTAFYLCASKESSNGYTFGSGTRLTVV.

This clone was seen only once. This sequence joins TRBV11-2 and TRBJ1-1; the D gene is possibly TRBD1 (6 bases). The V gene lost 1 base and the J gene lost 3 bases, with 6 bases spanning the gap. The CDR3 loop spans 13 amino acids. The germline gives CDR1 SGHAT, CDR2 FQNNGV. Written as DNA, the CDR3 is TGTGCCAGCAGCTTAGGGGGGCACACTGAAGCTTTCTTT. Residues: CASSLGGHTEAFF.

This clone was counted a single time. The rearrangement links TRBV10-2 to TRBJ2-1, with 7 bases lining up with TRBD2. The CDR3 length is 15 residues. Germline lookup yields CDR1 WSHSY and CDR2 SAAADI. V shed 1 base, J shed 6 bases, and the junction held 6 bases outside the gene matches. In DNA form, the CDR3 reads TGCGCCAGCAGTGAGTGGCTAGCGGAGTCCAATGAGCAGTTCTTC. This gives the protein CASSEWLAESNEQFF.

The chain has TRBV28 and TRBJ1-6; TRBD1 is a possible D gene (5 bases). V shed 2 bases and J shed 9 bases, with 11 bases lying between them. Germline V gene sequence: CDR1 MDHEN, CDR2 SYDVKM. The CDR3 length is 14 residues. The CDR3 loop reads CASSLRWGSSPLHF. The CDR3 DNA follows: TGTGCCAGCAGTTTACGGTGGGGCAGTTCACCCCTCCACTTT.

The CDR3 sequence is CASSMGTLSGEQYF. The DNA for the CDR3 is TGTGCCAGCAGCATGGGGACACTCTCGGGCGAGCAGTACTTC. The chain employs TRBV7-3 and TRBJ2-7; a weak D match, TRBD1 (6 bases). Trimming shortened V by 5 bases and J by 6 bases, and 17 bases separated the two germline ends. CDR1 and CDR2 from the germline V gene are SGHTA and FQGTGA. The CDR3 covers 14 residues.

This clone was seen just once. V is TRBV11-2 and J is TRBJ1-1, with D hard to call. CDR3 length: 14 amino acids. Germline CDR1 SGHAT, CDR2 FQNNGV. V lost 2 bases and J 1 base, leaving 8 bases between the germline ends. CDR3 sequence: CASSLLAGNTEAFF. The DNA of the CDR3 is TGTGCCAGCAGCTTACTGGCAGGGAACACTGAAGCTTTCTTT.

The CDR3 coding sequence is TGTGCCAGCAGTATCACAGGGTATGGCGTCGATGGCTACACCTTC. Amino acids: CASSITGYGVDGYTF. The J gene is TRBJ1-2, the V gene TRBV27; possibly TRBD1 for D (6 bases). This CDR3 is built from 15 residues. V was shortened by 5 bases and J by 6 bases, with 19 bases between the two germline ends. In germline, CDR1 is MNHEY, CDR2 SMNVEV (reference sequence).

The rearrangement uses TRBV6-5 and TRBJ2-6; D may be TRBD2 (6 bases). Germline values: CDR1 MNHEY, CDR2 SVGAGI. V lost 6 bases, J lost 2 bases, and 11 bases lay in between. The CDR3 totals 15 residues. The CDR3 region has the DNA TGTGCCAGCAGCAACGCGGGGACTGGGGCCAACGTCCTGACTTTC. Its protein is CASSNAGTGANVLTF.

V gene TRBV7-9 combines with J gene TRBJ1-6; 7 bases align to TRBD1. Trimming at V came to 5 bases and at J to 0 bases, leaving 13 bases not matched to a gene. Germline assignment: CDR1 SEHNR and CDR2 FQNEAQ (reference sequence). CDR3 length: 19 residues. CDR3 residues: CASSPTSYRDSSYNSPLHF. In DNA form, the CDR3 reads TGTGCCAGCAGCCCCACATCGTACAGGGACAGCTCCTATAATTCACCCCTCCACTTT. Supplemented by reference TRBV7-9 and TRBJ1-6, the full variable domain reads DTGVSQNPRHKITKRGQNVTFRCDPISEHNRLYWYRQTLGQGPEFLTYFQNEAQLEKSRLLSDRFSAERPKGSFSTLEIQRTEQGDSAMYLCASSPTSYRDSSYNSPLHFGNGTRLTVT.

The rearrangement joins TRBV19 to TRBJ1-1; possibly TRBD1 for D (6 bases). Germline V lookup: CDR1 LNHDA, CDR2 SQIVND (reference sequence). This CDR3 has 13 amino acids. V was trimmed by 6 bases and J by 1 base, leaving 9 bases between them. The CDR3, as DNA: TGTGCCAGTAGCCCACAGGGGAACACTGAAGCTTTCTTT. Translated, it gives CASSPQGNTEAFF.

This sequence joins TRBV5-1 and TRBJ2-5, with TRBD2 as a possible D gene (6 bases). Per the germline V gene, CDR1 is SGHRS and CDR2 is YFSETQ. V was pared by 9 bases and J by 4 bases, with 19 bases between. This CDR3 is built from 14 residues. CDR3 in amino acids: CATRGDGGGETQYF. CDR3 bases: TGCGCCACCAGAGGGGACGGGGGTGGAGAGACCCAGTACTTC.

The V and J genes are TRBV21-1 and TRBJ1-2; the DNA was not used to check the table's D call, TRBD1. TRBV21-1 is recorded as a pseudogene. The CDR3 extends over 15 amino acids. The CDR3 nucleotides read TGTGCCACTTTAGACAGGGAACCCCCTATCTATGGCTACACCTTC. The encoded protein is CATLDREPPIYGYTF.

The gene calls are TRBV2 and TRBJ1-2; 9 bases are shared with TRBD1. Germline CDR1 SNHLY, CDR2 FYNNEI. Trimming removed 3 bases from V and 5 bases from J; junction bases left unmatched: 1. CDR3 length equals 13 residues. CDR3 in DNA: TGTGCCAGCAGTGATGACAGGGGGTATGGCTACACCTTC. It specifies CASSDDRGYGYTF.

The chain has TRBV5-5 and TRBJ2-7, with 8 bases matching TRBD2. CDR1 SGHKS and CDR2 YYEKEE come from the germline V gene (reference sequence). V shed 2 bases, J shed 6 bases, and the junction held 7 bases outside the gene matches. The CDR3 has 14 amino acids. Written as DNA, the CDR3 is TGTGCCAGCAGCTTACACGGGGGGGAAGGCGAGCAGTACTTC. This sequence encodes CASSLHGGEGEQYF.

V and J are TRBV11-2 and TRBJ2-7, with unresolved D. This CDR3 comprises 13 residues. Germline CDR1 SGHAT, CDR2 FQNNGV. Trimming shortened V by 5 bases and J by 3 bases, and 11 bases separated the two germline ends. DNA for the CDR3: TGTGCCAGCAGCCCGGGTCTTTTCTACGAGCAGTACTTC. Translating gives CASSPGLFYEQYF.

CDR3: CASSFPTSGDTQYF. The CDR3, as DNA: TGCGCCAGCAGCTTCCCGACTAGCGGGGATACGCAGTATTTT. This chain connects TRBV5-1 to TRBJ2-3, with TRBD2 matching 10 bases. This CDR3 has 14 residues. V lost 2 bases and J lost 6; bases outside the gene matches: 3. CDR1 is SGHRS, CDR2 YFSETQ, per germline.

This chain connects TRBV27 to TRBJ1-6, with a weak D call TRBD1 (6 bases). Trimming stripped 4 bases from V and 9 bases from J, with 13 bases between. This CDR3 region has 14 residues. In germline, CDR1 is MNHEY, CDR2 SMNVEV (reference sequence). The CDR3 DNA follows: TGTGCCAGCAGTTCTTACAGGGATGGTTCACCCCTCCACTTT. Translation gives CASSSYRDGSPLHF.